This record covers a single TCR beta chain. The sample comes from a study of blood T cell repertoires in COVID-19. Study-level information: COVID-19 samples, acute and convalescent, were from the United States, Italy and Spain. Sources were T cells, B-cell-depleted T cells, or PBMCs; the material itself was cDNA or gDNA.

Germline-derived CDR1 and CDR2 are KGHSH and LQKENI. Trimming left V 3 bases short and J 1 base short, with 12 bases between. The CDR3 has 15 residues. Under the authors' procedure: For nucleated cells, counts were estimated from reference gene primer amplification. Measured with immunoSEQ multiplex PCR; TCRdb has only the in-frame clones, and not every one. That table furnishes V, J and clone size, whereas the DNA furnished D and trimming. The repertoire holds 170,000 or so clones, with approximately 84% as singletons. This TCR came from a man younger than 30 with active or convalescent COVID-19. The sequenced material came from peripheral blood. The chain uses TRBV18 and TRBJ1-1; D uncertain. The CDR3 spells CASSPPGRSNTEAFF. CDR3 in DNA: TGTGCCAGCTCACCCCCTGGCAGGTCGAACACTGAAGCTTTCTTT.